This T cell receptor (beta chain) was captured by sequencing in a study of cytomegalovirus exposure and HLA in healthy donors. General observations from the study: It was around 160 TCR beta chains that were listed as cytomegalovirus-associated.

The assay was immunoSEQ multiplex PCR, and TCRdb's table has in-frame clones only and misses some. The sample has more than 75,000 clones, approximately 93% seen once. The CDR3 has 14 amino acids. Germline V gene data show CDR1 as ENHRY and CDR2 as SYGVKD. Losses at the gene ends were 3 bases for V and 6 bases for J; bases not matched to a gene: 4. With respect to this clone: The antigen is not known.

This clonotype was sampled from a man aged 18 to 29 in good health and CMV-seronegative. This chain connects TRBV10-3 to TRBJ2-3, with TRBD1 identical over 9 bases. Material: PBMCs. CDR3 nucleotides: TGTGCCATCAGTGACTGGACAGGGGTCGATACGCAGTATTTT. It is translated as CAISDWTGVDTQYF.